Below, 25 T cell receptor beta chains from the same sample are listed, as sequenced in a study of blood T cell repertoires in COVID-19. Sequencing used immunoSEQ multiplex PCR; TCRdb keeps in-frame clones, though not all of them. In the table there are approximately 440,000 clones, around 87% of which are singletons. The sequenced sample consisted of PBMCs or T cells enriched from blood (not recorded which). The receptors shown here come from a woman aged 18-29 years who had recovered from COVID-19.

This clone was detected a few times. The chain is built from TRBV28 and TRBJ1-4; no reliable D call. V gave up 5 bases and J gave up 8 bases, with 18 bases separating them. There are 15 residues in the CDR3. CDR1 and CDR2 from the germline V gene are MDHEN and SYDVKM. The CDR3 DNA reads TGTGCCAGCAGTCCCCCGTCTCTTGGAGGAGAAAAACTGTTTTTT. This codes for CASSPPSLGGEKLFF.

This chain uses TRBV6-2 or TRBV6-3 with TRBJ2-3, with 9 bases aligning to TRBD2. Germline-derived CDR1 and CDR2 are MNHEY and SVGEGT. V gave up 2 bases and J gave up 4 bases; unmatched junction bases: 4. This CDR3 has 15 amino acids. CDR3 coding DNA: TGTGCCAGCAGTTACGGCGGGGGGGCCGCAGATACGCAGTATTTT. Its translation: CASSYGGGAADTQYF.

In this sample, this clone turned up a few times. The J gene is TRBJ2-1, the V gene TRBV6-5, with 8 bases aligning to TRBD1. Trimming cost V 2 bases and J 7 bases; bases outside gene matches: 4. This CDR3 spans 14 amino acids. Looked up from germline, CDR1 is MNHEY and CDR2 is SVGAGI. The CDR3 reads CASSYTGGWNEQFF. CDR3 coding DNA: TGTGCCAGCAGTTACACAGGGGGTTGGAATGAGCAGTTCTTC.

A remark on this clone: The same CDR3 is also encoded by other DNA sequences in this sample. The chain employs TRBV27 and TRBJ1-1; possible D gene TRBD1, 6 bases. Germline V gene sequence: CDR1 MNHEY, CDR2 SMNVEV (reference sequence). CDR3 size: 14 residues. Trimming shortened V by 2 bases and J by 0 bases, and 7 bases separated the two germline ends. CDR3 residues: CASSLNRVNTEAFF. The DNA for the CDR3 is TGTGCCAGCAGTTTAAACAGGGTGAACACTGAAGCTTTCTTT.

The genes are TRBV28 and TRBJ1-1; TRBD1 might be the D (6 bases). CDR3 size: 13 residues. The germline V gene has CDR1 MDHEN and CDR2 SYDVKM. V shed 7 bases and J shed 9 bases, with 18 bases lying between them. The CDR3 protein is CASNTQTGTQAFF. In DNA form, the CDR3 reads TGTGCCAGCAATACTCAAACCGGGACACAAGCTTTCTTT.

V usage is TRBV2 and J usage is TRBJ2-1; 7 bases fit TRBD2. CDR1 is SNHLY and CDR2 is FYNNEI in the germline V gene. V lost 3 bases, J lost 4 bases, and 6 bases stayed unmatched. The CDR3 has 15 residues. This CDR3 is CASSDEGGLYNEQFF. CDR3 coding DNA: TGTGCCAGCAGTGATGAGGGAGGGCTATACAATGAGCAGTTCTTC.

This sequence joins TRBV7-3 and TRBJ1-1; perhaps TRBD1 as D (5 bases). Trimming took off 5 bases at V and 2 bases at J, with 12 bases between the two ends. The CDR3 contains 14 residues. CDR1 and CDR2 from the germline V gene are SGHTA and FQGTGA. The CDR3 region has the DNA TGTGCCAGCAGCCCCGAGACAGATAACACTGAAGCTTTCTTT. Its translation is CASSPETDNTEAFF. Full variable domain (outside the CDR3, taken from reference TRBV7-3 and TRBJ1-1): GAGVSQTPSNKVTEKGKYVELRCDPISGHTALYWYRQSLGQGPEFLIYFQGTGAADDSGLPNDRFFAVRPEGSVSTLKIQRTERGDSAVYLCASSPETDNTEAFFGQGTRLTVV.

About this clone itself: The junction departs from germline at one end; a sequencing error may be responsible. The V call is TRBV5-1, the J call TRBJ1-2; the match to TRBD1 covers 7 bases. Germline V gives CDR1 SGHRS, CDR2 YFSETQ. The CDR3 contains 12 residues. In DNA, the CDR3 is TGCGCCAGCAGCCCGACGACAGGGCCCTTCTTCTTC. Its translation: CASSPTTGPFFF.

This clone was counted once. The chain combines TRBV2 with TRBJ1-5; possibly TRBD1 for D (6 bases). The length of the CDR3 is 15 residues. Trimming pared 2 bases from V and 2 bases from J, leaving 10 bases between. CDR1 SNHLY and CDR2 FYNNEI come from the germline V gene. CDR3 sequence: CASSEQGFGNQPQHF. The CDR3 DNA is TGTGCCAGCAGTGAACAGGGGTTCGGCAATCAGCCCCAGCATTTT.

This chain links TRBV15 with TRBJ1-2; 7 bases are a match to TRBD1. The germline CDR1 and CDR2 sequences are LNHNV and YYDKDF (reference sequence). J was trimmed by 4 bases and V by 5 bases; bases with no gene match: 13. The CDR3 is 16 amino acids. The CDR3 spells CATSRLGTAVFYGYTF. CDR3 DNA sequence: TGTGCCACCAGCCGGCTCGGGACAGCCGTTTTCTATGGCTACACCTTC.

This clone was seen a few times. CDR3 amino acids: CASSTGDLDSPLHF. The CDR3 DNA is TGTGCCAGCTCCACAGGGGATCTAGATTCACCCCTCCACTTT. This chain links TRBV18 with TRBJ1-6; 7 bases map to TRBD1. The CDR3 is made up of 14 amino acids. Losses at the gene ends were 6 bases for V and 8 bases for J; bases not matched to a gene: 7. The germline V gene has CDR1 KGHSH and CDR2 LQKENI.

The CDR3 coding sequence is TGCGCCAGCAGCTTGGGCGGCATTCCCTACGAGCAGTACTTC. It encodes CASSLGGIPYEQYF. The rearrangement uses TRBV5-1 and TRBJ2-7; D is ambiguous. Trimming took 0 bases from V and 2 from J, leaving 9 bases between them. There are 14 residues in the CDR3. Germline assignment: CDR1 SGHRS and CDR2 YFSETQ.

V is TRBV18 and J is TRBJ1-5; 7 bases map to TRBD1. CDR3 length equals 14 residues. V dropped 6 bases and J dropped 5; count of bases not matched to a gene: 7. Looked up from germline, CDR1 is KGHSH and CDR2 is LQKENI. The CDR3 region is CASSPRQGDQPQHF. The CDR3 DNA is TGTGCCAGCTCTCCCCGACAGGGCGATCAGCCCCAGCATTTT.

The chain links TRBV18 to TRBJ1-1; 8 bases map to TRBD1. This CDR3 region has 15 residues. Germline V gene sequence: CDR1 KGHSH, CDR2 LQKENI. Trimming took 8 bases from V and 2 from J; bases not matched to a gene: 10. CDR3 sequence (DNA): TGTGCCAGCACGTATTCCGGGACAGGAAACACTGAAGCTTTCTTT. Protein: CASTYSGTGNTEAFF.

This clone was observed a handful of times. This chain links TRBV4-1 with TRBJ2-1, with D perhaps TRBD1 (6 bases). The CDR3 runs to 15 residues. V was clipped by 4 bases and J by 1 base, with 11 bases between them. CDR1 and CDR2 from the germline V gene are MGHRA and YSYEKL. CDR3 region: CASSLQTGSYNEQFF. CDR3 bases: TGCGCCAGCAGCCTTCAAACAGGGTCCTACAATGAGCAGTTCTTC.

This chain joins TRBV7-2 and TRBJ2-3; no definite D call. The CDR3 consists of 14 residues. Germline CDR1 is SGHTA and CDR2 is FQGNSA. With 3 bases removed from V and 4 bases from J, the gap between germline ends came to 11 bases. Written as DNA, the CDR3 is TGTGCCAGCAGCTTCTCCCTCTACTCAGATACGCAGTATTTT. It yields the protein CASSFSLYSDTQYF.

The rearrangement links TRBV7-9 to TRBJ1-1; TRBD1 matches at 7 bases. CDR3 size: 13 residues. V dropped 5 bases and J dropped 7; count of bases not matched to a gene: 7. The germline V gene encodes CDR1 SEHNR and CDR2 FQNEAQ (reference sequence). In DNA, the CDR3 is TGTGCCAGCAGCCCAGACCGACAGGGTGAAGCTTTCTTT. Encoded protein: CASSPDRQGEAFF.

This chain joins TRBV7-8 and TRBJ1-1; 8 bases are shared with TRBD1. Losses at the gene ends were 2 bases for V and 5 bases for J; bases not matched to a gene: 4. The CDR3 consists of 14 residues. CDR1 and CDR2 from the germline V gene are SGHVS and FQNEAQ. The CDR3 is CASSLSGQATEAFF. The CDR3 bases are TGTGCCAGCAGCTTATCGGGACAGGCTACTGAAGCTTTCTTT.

This clone was recorded once. CDR3: CASRRGASNTEAFF. The CDR3 region has the DNA TGTGCCAGCAGGCGGGGAGCTTCGAACACTGAAGCTTTCTTT. This chain joins TRBV2 and TRBJ1-1; D unresolved. Germline V gene lookup returns CDR1 SNHLY and CDR2 FYNNEI. The CDR3 is 14 residues long. The V gene lost 6 bases and the J gene lost 1 base, with 12 bases spanning the gap.

The J gene is TRBJ1-1, the V gene TRBV30; D is undetermined. The CDR3 extends over 13 amino acids. Trimming took off 0 bases at V and 4 bases at J, with 9 bases between the two ends. The V gene's germline CDR1 is GTSNPN and CDR2 SVGIG (reference sequence). CDR3 in amino acids: CAWSVLTGTEAFF. The CDR3 DNA reads as TGTGCCTGGAGTGTATTAACCGGCACTGAAGCTTTCTTT.

The chain uses TRBV29-1 and TRBJ1-2, with 7 bases that match TRBD1. This CDR3 comprises 12 residues. V lost 7 bases and J lost 6; bases outside the gene matches: 8. CDR1 and CDR2 from the germline V gene are SQVTM and ANQGSEA. As DNA, the CDR3 is TGCAGCGGCCTAACAGGGGTAAATGGCTACACCTTC. Encoded protein: CSGLTGVNGYTF.

To note about this clone: Other DNA sequences of this sample code for an identical CDR3. The chain carries TRBV5-4 and TRBJ2-1; perhaps TRBD2 as D (5 bases). This CDR3 comprises 12 residues. The V end was cut by 4 bases, the J end by 7 bases, with 9 bases between. Germline CDR1 reads SGHNT; CDR2 reads YYREEE (reference sequence). CDR3 nucleotide sequence: TGTGCCAGCAGCAGCCCGGGGAATGAGCAGTTCTTC. It is translated as CASSSPGNEQFF.

This clone was found once. This chain joins TRBV6-1 and TRBJ2-7; TRBD1 agrees at 8 bases. CDR1 and CDR2 from the germline V gene are MNHNS and SASEGT. This CDR3 is built from 15 residues. The trim removed 3 bases at V and 3 bases at J, leaving 7 bases unmatched. The CDR3 coding sequence is TGTGCCAGCAGTGAGTACAGGGGGACCGACTACGAGCAGTACTTC. Translating it yields CASSEYRGTDYEQYF.

The chain joins TRBV6-5 to TRBJ2-7, with TRBD1 matching over 7 bases. Germline V lookup: CDR1 MNHEY, CDR2 SVGAGI. This CDR3 contains 14 residues. V was clipped by 8 bases and J by 5 bases; unmatched bases: 12. The CDR3 loop is CASSRDSLLHEQYF. CDR3 nucleotides: TGTGCCAGCTCCCGGGACAGCCTGCTACACGAGCAGTACTTC.

The chain is built from TRBV19 and TRBJ1-6, with 11 bases that match TRBD1. This CDR3 is 16 amino acids long. CDR1 LNHDA and CDR2 SQIVND come from the germline V gene (reference sequence). J lost 10 bases, V lost 4 bases, and 9 bases had no gene match. The CDR3 DNA follows: TGTGCCAGTAGTAGCCGGGACAGGGGGTTCGACTCACCCCTCCACTTT. Its protein product is CASSSRDRGFDSPLHF.